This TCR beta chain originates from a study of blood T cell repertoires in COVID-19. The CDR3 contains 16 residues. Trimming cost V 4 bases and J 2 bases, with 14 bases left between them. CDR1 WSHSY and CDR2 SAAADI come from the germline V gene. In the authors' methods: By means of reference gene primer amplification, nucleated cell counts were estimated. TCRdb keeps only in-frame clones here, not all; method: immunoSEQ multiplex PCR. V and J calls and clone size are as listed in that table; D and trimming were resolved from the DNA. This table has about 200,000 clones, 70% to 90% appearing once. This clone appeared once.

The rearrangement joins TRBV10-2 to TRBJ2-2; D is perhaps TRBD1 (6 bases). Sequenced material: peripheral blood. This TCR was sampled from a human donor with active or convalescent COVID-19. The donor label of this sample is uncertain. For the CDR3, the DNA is TGCGCCAGCAGTGGAGTAGAACAGGGCAACACCGGGGAGCTGTTTTTT. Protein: CASSGVEQGNTGELFF.